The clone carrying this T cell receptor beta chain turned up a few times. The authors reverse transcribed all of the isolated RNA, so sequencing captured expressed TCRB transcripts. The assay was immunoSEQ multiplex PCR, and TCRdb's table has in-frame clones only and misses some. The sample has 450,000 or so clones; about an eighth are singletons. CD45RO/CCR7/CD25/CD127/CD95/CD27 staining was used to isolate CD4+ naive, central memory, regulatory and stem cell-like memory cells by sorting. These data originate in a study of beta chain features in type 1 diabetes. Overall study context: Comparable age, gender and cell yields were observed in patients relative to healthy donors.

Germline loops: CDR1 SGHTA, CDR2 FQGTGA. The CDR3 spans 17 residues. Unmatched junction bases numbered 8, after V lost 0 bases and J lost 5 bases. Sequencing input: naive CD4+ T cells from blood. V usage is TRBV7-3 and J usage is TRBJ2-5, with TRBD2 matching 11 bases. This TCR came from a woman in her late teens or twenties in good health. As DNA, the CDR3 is TGTGCCAGCAGCTTAACGAGGGTAGCGGGAGGGCAGGAGACCCAGTACTTC. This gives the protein CASSLTRVAGGQETQYF. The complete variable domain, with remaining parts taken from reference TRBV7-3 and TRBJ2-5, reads GAGVSQTPSNKVTEKGKYVELRCDPISGHTALYWYRQSLGQGPEFLIYFQGTGAADDSGLPNDRFFAVRPEGSVSTLKIQRTERGDSAVYLCASSLTRVAGGQETQYFGPGTRLLVL.